This T cell receptor beta chain emerged from a study of cytomegalovirus exposure and HLA in healthy donors. Overall study findings and caveats: In an earlier analysis, in approximately 570 donors, most V segments appeared productive either ~87% or ~30% of the time. Compared with the roughly 700-donor mean, an Asian-associated ancestry cluster reportedly had fewer N-insertions, according to a later analysis. CMV serostatus was the sole immune exposure data available.

The PCR contained 60 Vbeta and 13 Jbeta primers. TCRdb's copy holds only in-frame clones and misses some; the assay was immunoSEQ multiplex PCR. The sample yields around 170,000 clones, around 80% seen once. Germline V gives CDR1 MDHEN, CDR2 SYDVKM. The CDR3 contains 13 residues. V was clipped by 5 bases and J by 6 bases, with 10 bases between them. About this clone: The antigen is not known.

The clonotype comes from a woman between 18 and 30 years old in good health and CMV-seronegative. The chain has TRBV28 and TRBJ1-4; no clear D gene. Sequenced sample: PBMCs. CDR3 sequence reads: CASSEEWDEKLFF. The DNA for the CDR3 is TGTGCCAGCAGTGAGGAGTGGGATGAAAAACTGTTTTTT.